Described below is a single T cell receptor beta chain sequence and its context. These data come from a study of CD8 T cells in Susac syndrome. Reverse transcription of about 0.45 to 1 ug RNA was performed with random hexamers. Via MiXCR, TCRdb re-called the immunoSEQ multiplex PCR reads, giving one row per CDR3 protein. The sample has 90,000 or so distinct CDR3 sequences, approximately 95% seen once. Trimming took 2 bases from V and 4 from J, leaving 11 bases between them. The CDR3 spans 14 residues. The authors carried out high-throughput sequencing of TCR beta. They applied it to CD8+ and CD4+ T cells obtained from blood.

The sequenced material came from CD8+ T cells from PBMCs. This chain uses TRBV12-3 or TRBV12-4 with TRBJ1-2; D not certain. This sequence originates from a human donor in good health. CDR3 residues: CASSLPDSAYGYTF. CDR3 in DNA: TGTGCCAGCAGTTTACCTGATAGCGCCTATGGCTACACCTTC.